This T cell receptor (beta chain) was retrieved from a study of cytomegalovirus exposure and HLA in healthy donors. Germline assignment: CDR1 MNHEY and CDR2 SMNVEV (reference sequence). The CDR3 sequence is 13 residues long. V lost 3 bases and J lost 0, with 6 bases in between. The PCR used 60 Vbeta and 13 Jbeta primers. Repertoires were generated with immunoSEQ multiplex PCR, while TCRdb's copy carries only in-frame clones and drops some. The sample has more than 100,000 clones, around 77% seen once. For this clone: Its specificity is not known.

Despite likely unrecorded immune exposures, the donors were nominally healthy at the time of sampling. Findings and limits, study-wide: Analyzed later, association rates of TCRs varied across HLA loci, with DRB1 most and HLA-C fewest. Roughly uniform sequencing depth across donors was assumed, possibly incorrectly. Some V segments, including TRBV6-2 and TRBV6-3, were excluded as indistinguishable.

Sequencing used PBMCs. The receptor's source is a woman in her sixties or seventies in good health and CMV-seronegative. This rearrangement joins TRBV27 to TRBJ2-7; D gene ambiguous. The CDR3 bases are TGTGCCAGCAGTTTCGCCGGCTCCTACGAGCAGTACTTC. This translates into CASSFAGSYEQYF.